A selection of T cell receptor beta chains follows, all from one sample in a study of long-term antiretroviral therapy in people with HIV. Sequenced by immunoSEQ multiplex PCR; TCRdb stores in-frame clones only, minus some. The profile shows 30,000 to 50,000 clones, 86% of them singletons. Material: unsorted PBMCs, obtained just before starting antiretroviral therapy. These TCRs come from a young woman with HIV. CDR3s include the opening cysteine and the closing phenylalanine or tryptophan. Fields, in order: D gene, clone size, J gene, V gene, CDR3 protein, CDR3 DNA. The D gene is left open where the match is weak. Size tells how often a clone was seen (once, few, many) or the class of an expanded clone, and some rows leave it out.

d_call: TRBD1
clone_size: .
j_call: TRBJ2-7
v_call: TRBV6-6
cdr3_aa: CASSVDRGSEQYF
cdr3_nt: TGTGCCAGCAGCGTGGACAGGGGGTCCGAGCAGTACTTC

d_call: .
clone_size: .
j_call: TRBJ1-1
v_call: TRBV18
cdr3_aa: CASSEMNTEAFF
cdr3_nt: TGTGCCAGCTCAGAGATGAACACTGAAGCTTTCTTT

d_call: TRBD2
clone_size: .
j_call: TRBJ2-5
v_call: TRBV7-2
cdr3_aa: CASTLHGGRGETQYF
cdr3_nt: TGTGCCAGCACCCTTCATGGCGGGAGAGGTGAGACCCAGTACTTC

d_call: TRBD1
clone_size: .
j_call: TRBJ2-3
v_call: TRBV28
cdr3_aa: CASSFDRDTDTQYF
cdr3_nt: TGTGCCAGCAGCTTCGACAGGGATACAGATACGCAGTATTTT

d_call: TRBD1
clone_size: .
j_call: TRBJ2-1
v_call: TRBV19
cdr3_aa: CASSLGQYNEQFF
cdr3_nt: TGTGCCAGTAGTCTGGGACAGTACAATGAGCAGTTCTTC

d_call: .
clone_size: .
j_call: TRBJ1-2
v_call: TRBV5-4
cdr3_aa: CASSLGPSFGYTF
cdr3_nt: TGTGCCAGCAGCTTGGGCCCCAGCTTTGGCTACACCTTC

d_call: .
clone_size: .
j_call: TRBJ2-7
v_call: TRBV2
cdr3_aa: CASSADRTSYEQYF
cdr3_nt: TGTGCCAGCAGCGCGGACCGGACCTCCTACGAGCAGTACTTC

d_call: .
clone_size: .
j_call: TRBJ1-1
v_call: TRBV7-3
cdr3_aa: CASSPRKGTEAFF
cdr3_nt: TGTGCCAGCAGCCCCCGGAAAGGTACTGAAGCTTTCTTT

d_call: .
clone_size: .
j_call: TRBJ2-5
v_call: TRBV5-4
cdr3_aa: CASSLGIERLETQYF
cdr3_nt: TGTGCCAGCAGCTTGGGTATAGAGAGGTTAGAGACCCAGTACTTC

d_call: .
clone_size: .
j_call: TRBJ1-5
v_call: TRBV28
cdr3_aa: CASSVYGSNQPQHF
cdr3_nt: TGTGCCAGCAGTGTATACGGGAGCAATCAGCCCCAGCATTTT

d_call: .
clone_size: .
j_call: TRBJ2-5
v_call: TRBV28
cdr3_aa: CASSLTWQLPETQYF
cdr3_nt: TGTGCCAGCAGTTTAACTTGGCAGTTACCAGAGACCCAGTACTTC

d_call: .
clone_size: medium-sized
j_call: TRBJ1-5
v_call: TRBV25-1
cdr3_aa: CASSDISSNQPQHF
cdr3_nt: TGTGCCAGCAGTGACATTTCTAGCAATCAGCCCCAGCATTTT

d_call: .
clone_size: .
j_call: TRBJ2-2
v_call: TRBV7-2
cdr3_aa: CASSWGARGGATGELFF
cdr3_nt: TGTGCCAGCAGCTGGGGGGCACGAGGGGGGGCAACCGGGGAGCTGTTTTTT

d_call: TRBD2
clone_size: .
j_call: TRBJ2-3
v_call: TRBV11-2
cdr3_aa: CASSLEAGETDTQYF
cdr3_nt: TGTGCCAGCAGCTTAGAAGCGGGGGAAACAGATACGCAGTATTTT

d_call: TRBD1
clone_size: .
j_call: TRBJ1-4
v_call: TRBV11-2
cdr3_aa: CASSLIRGRWEKLFF
cdr3_nt: TGTGCCAGCAGCTTAATAAGGGGGCGGTGGGAAAAACTGTTTTTT

d_call: .
clone_size: .
j_call: TRBJ2-1
v_call: TRBV10-1
cdr3_aa: CASSESEWNEQFF
cdr3_nt: TGCGCCAGCAGTGAGTCTGAATGGAACGAGCAGTTCTTC

d_call: TRBD2
clone_size: .
j_call: TRBJ2-5
v_call: TRBV5-1
cdr3_aa: CASFASGVETQYF
cdr3_nt: TGCGCCAGCTTCGCAAGCGGGGTGGAGACCCAGTACTTC

d_call: .
clone_size: .
j_call: TRBJ2-7
v_call: TRBV4-3
cdr3_aa: CASSQGNGAYEQYF
cdr3_nt: TGCGCCAGCAGCCAAGGAAACGGGGCCTACGAGCAGTACTTC

d_call: TRBD1
clone_size: .
j_call: TRBJ2-5
v_call: TRBV28
cdr3_aa: CASTSFRQGRMETQYF
cdr3_nt: TGTGCCAGCACATCTTTCCGACAGGGGAGGATGGAGACCCAGTACTTC

d_call: TRBD1
clone_size: .
j_call: TRBJ1-1
v_call: TRBV9
cdr3_aa: CASSVPPDRKTEAFF
cdr3_nt: TGTGCCAGCAGCGTCCCCCCGGACAGGAAAACTGAAGCTTTCTTT

d_call: .
clone_size: .
j_call: TRBJ2-2
v_call: TRBV7-9
cdr3_aa: CASSQGLEGELTGELFF
cdr3_nt: TGCGCCAGCAGCCAAGGTTTGGAGGGAGAGTTAACCGGGGAGCTGTTTTTT

d_call: TRBD1
clone_size: .
j_call: TRBJ1-2
v_call: TRBV10-3
cdr3_aa: CAISGQGSNYGYTF
cdr3_nt: TGTGCCATCAGTGGACAGGGGTCTAACTATGGCTACACCTTC

d_call: TRBD2
clone_size: .
j_call: TRBJ2-7
v_call: TRBV5-1
cdr3_aa: CASSPHPSERDLSYEQYF
cdr3_nt: TGCGCCAGCAGCCCTCACCCCAGCGAGCGGGACTTATCCTACGAGCAGTACTTC

d_call: .
clone_size: .
j_call: TRBJ1-2
v_call: TRBV29-1
cdr3_aa: CSVDKAGHESYGYTF
cdr3_nt: TGCAGCGTTGATAAAGCGGGACATGAGTCCTATGGCTACACCTTC

d_call: TRBD2
clone_size: .
j_call: TRBJ2-2
v_call: TRBV5-8
cdr3_aa: CASSLGLAGGPTGELFF
cdr3_nt: TGTGCCAGCAGCTTGGGACTAGCGGGAGGGCCCACCGGGGAGCTGTTTTTT

d_call: .
clone_size: .
j_call: TRBJ1-1
v_call: TRBV7-2
cdr3_aa: CASSLEIGRLNTEAFF
cdr3_nt: TGTGCCAGCAGCTTAGAGATTGGCCGTTTGAACACTGAAGCTTTCTTT

d_call: TRBD2
clone_size: .
j_call: TRBJ2-1
v_call: TRBV10-2
cdr3_aa: CASSGRLAGVGGEQFF
cdr3_nt: TGCGCCAGCAGTGGCAGACTAGCGGGAGTAGGGGGTGAGCAGTTCTTC

d_call: .
clone_size: .
j_call: TRBJ1-5
v_call: TRBV5-6
cdr3_aa: CASSSSSGRSNQPQHF
cdr3_nt: TGTGCCAGCAGCTCCAGCTCGGGACGGTCCAATCAGCCCCAGCATTTT

d_call: .
clone_size: .
j_call: TRBJ2-6
v_call: TRBV5-5
cdr3_aa: CASSLVTAGANVLTF
cdr3_nt: TGTGCCAGCAGCTTGGTAACAGCTGGGGCCAACGTCCTGACTTTC

d_call: TRBD1
clone_size: .
j_call: TRBJ2-7
v_call: TRBV7-3
cdr3_aa: CASSLTLVGQGTEEQYF
cdr3_nt: TGTGCCAGCAGCTTAACTTTGGTGGGACAGGGGACGGAAGAGCAGTACTTC

d_call: .
clone_size: .
j_call: TRBJ2-7
v_call: TRBV11-3
cdr3_aa: CASSLGAPAAYEQYF
cdr3_nt: TGTGCCAGCAGCTTAGGGGCCCCAGCGGCCTACGAGCAGTACTTC

d_call: .
clone_size: .
j_call: TRBJ2-7
v_call: TRBV27
cdr3_aa: CASSLSFPAYEQYF
cdr3_nt: TGTGCCAGCAGTTTATCGTTTCCTGCCTACGAGCAGTACTTC

d_call: TRBD2
clone_size: .
j_call: TRBJ2-7
v_call: TRBV2
cdr3_aa: CASSGVNLSGRAYEQYF
cdr3_nt: TGTGCCAGCAGTGGAGTGAACCTTAGCGGGAGGGCCTACGAGCAGTACTTC

d_call: .
clone_size: .
j_call: TRBJ2-2
v_call: TRBV7-3
cdr3_aa: CASSLVGSGELFF
cdr3_nt: TGTGCCAGCAGCCTCGTCGGGTCCGGGGAGCTGTTTTTT

d_call: TRBD2
clone_size: .
j_call: TRBJ2-4
v_call: TRBV7-9
cdr3_aa: CASSLGGGLAKNIQYF
cdr3_nt: TGTGCCAGCAGCTTAGGGGGGGGACTAGCCAAAAACATTCAGTACTTC

d_call: .
clone_size: .
j_call: TRBJ2-5
v_call: TRBV7-3
cdr3_aa: CASSLDPLAAQYF
cdr3_nt: TGTGCCAGCAGCTTAGACCCACTGGCGGCCCAGTACTTC

d_call: TRBD1
clone_size: .
j_call: TRBJ1-4
v_call: TRBV27
cdr3_aa: CASSALFPFRGTREKLFF
cdr3_nt: TGTGCCAGCAGTGCACTCTTTCCCTTCAGGGGGACGAGAGAAAAACTGTTTTTT

d_call: .
clone_size: .
j_call: TRBJ1-1
v_call: TRBV7-2
cdr3_aa: CASSRVRNTEAFF
cdr3_nt: TGTGCCAGCAGCCGCGTTCGTAACACTGAAGCTTTCTTT

d_call: TRBD1
clone_size: .
j_call: TRBJ2-3
v_call: TRBV27
cdr3_aa: CASSLLDRVSTDTQYF
cdr3_nt: TGTGCCAGCAGTTTATTGGACAGGGTCAGCACAGATACGCAGTATTTT

d_call: .
clone_size: .
j_call: TRBJ1-1
v_call: TRBV7-9
cdr3_aa: CASSADRDTEAFF
cdr3_nt: TGTGCCAGCAGCGCAGACAGAGACACTGAAGCTTTCTTT

d_call: .
clone_size: few
j_call: TRBJ1-1
v_call: TRBV19
cdr3_aa: CASSIVTEAFF
cdr3_nt: TGTGCCAGTAGTATCGTAACTGAAGCTTTCTTT

d_call: .
clone_size: .
j_call: TRBJ2-7
v_call: TRBV6-6
cdr3_aa: CASSHAPGVQDEQYF
cdr3_nt: TGTGCCAGCAGTCACGCCCCCGGGGTTCAGGACGAGCAGTACTTC

d_call: TRBD2
clone_size: .
j_call: TRBJ2-7
v_call: TRBV5-5
cdr3_aa: CASSVAGTSGTGYEQYF
cdr3_nt: TGTGCCAGCAGCGTAGCCGGGACTAGCGGGACGGGGTACGAGCAGTACTTC

d_call: .
clone_size: .
j_call: TRBJ2-5
v_call: TRBV18
cdr3_aa: CASSPKETQYF
cdr3_nt: TGTGCCAGCTCACCTAAAGAGACCCAGTACTTC

d_call: .
clone_size: once
j_call: TRBJ2-1
v_call: TRBV7-9
cdr3_aa: CASSQLRGFGEQFF
cdr3_nt: TGTGCCAGCAGCCAACTTCGGGGATTCGGTGAGCAGTTCTTC

d_call: .
clone_size: .
j_call: TRBJ2-2
v_call: TRBV28
cdr3_aa: CASSQQVLANTGELFF
cdr3_nt: TGTGCCAGCAGCCAACAAGTCCTCGCGAACACCGGGGAGCTGTTTTTT

d_call: TRBD1
clone_size: .
j_call: TRBJ2-4
v_call: TRBV6-1
cdr3_aa: CASKRQGAGNIQYF
cdr3_nt: TGTGCCAGCAAACGACAGGGGGCTGGGAACATTCAGTACTTC

d_call: TRBD2
clone_size: .
j_call: TRBJ2-1
v_call: TRBV4-1
cdr3_aa: CASSPRLAGGGYNEQFF
cdr3_nt: TGCGCCAGCAGCCCGAGACTAGCGGGAGGGGGCTACAATGAGCAGTTCTTC

d_call: .
clone_size: few
j_call: TRBJ2-7
v_call: TRBV6-5
cdr3_aa: CATAKRTSSYEQYF
cdr3_nt: TGTGCCACAGCCAAGCGGACAAGCTCCTACGAGCAGTACTTC

d_call: .
clone_size: .
j_call: TRBJ2-3
v_call: TRBV21-1
cdr3_aa: CASSKPTGNTDTQYF
cdr3_nt: TGTGCCAGCAGCAAACCAACAGGGAACACAGATACGCAGTATTTT

d_call: .
clone_size: .
j_call: TRBJ2-1
v_call: TRBV5-1
cdr3_aa: CASSPLGKGSYNEQFF
cdr3_nt: TGCGCCAGCAGCCCCCTAGGTAAAGGGTCCTACAATGAGCAGTTCTTC

d_call: TRBD1
clone_size: .
j_call: TRBJ2-7
v_call: TRBV7-8
cdr3_aa: CASSFDRDRTYEQYF
cdr3_nt: TGTGCCAGCAGCTTCGACCGGGACAGGACCTACGAGCAGTACTTC